These 28 T cell receptor beta chains were all obtained from the same sample, sequenced in a study of T cells in Graves' hyperthyroidism and ophthalmopathy. Amplified regions were TCR beta CDR3 sequences from RNA transcripts. The TCR CDR3 was amplified in a first-round RT-PCR using the HTBI primer set. TCRdb independently ran MiXCR on the multiplex PCR reads; one entry per CDR3 protein. Of hundreds of thousands of distinct CDR3 sequences listed, less than 20% are singletons. Sequencing used blood. The receptors were sampled from a woman under 30 with Graves' hyperthyroidism.

In its sample, this clonotype was seen many times. The CDR3 region has the DNA TGTGCCAGCTACCCCCACCCTGGCTATGGCTACACCTTC. Protein: CASYPHPGYGYTF. V usage is TRBV27 and J usage is TRBJ1-2; D call uncertain. Per the germline V gene, CDR1 is MNHEY and CDR2 is SMNVEV (reference sequence). CDR3 length: 13 residues. Trimming took 8 bases from V and 4 from J, leaving 14 bases between them.

This clonotype was seen repeatedly, ten times or more. The genes are TRBV15 and TRBJ1-4; D might be TRBD1 (5 bases). CDR3 length: 15 amino acids. Germline V CDR1 and CDR2: LNHNV, YYDKDF (reference sequence). V lost 0 bases and J lost 4, with 9 bases in between. CDR3 DNA sequence: TGTGCCACCAGCAGAGAACCAAGGGGTAATGAAAAACTGTTTTTT. Translating gives CATSREPRGNEKLFF.

This chain links TRBV4-1 with TRBJ1-3; no clear D. The CDR3 spans 19 residues. The germline CDR1 and CDR2 sequences are MGHRA and YSYEKL. V was cut by 0 bases and J by 2 bases, with 20 bases left in between. As DNA, the CDR3 is TGCGCCAGCAGCCAAGATGGGTCGGGCACCTTTTCGACTGGAAACACCATATATTTT. Its translation: CASSQDGSGTFSTGNTIYF.

In this sample, this clonotype turned up many times. CDR3 DNA sequence: TGCAGTGCTAGAGATCTTCGACAGGACTACTACGAGCAGTACTTC. Its translation: CSARDLRQDYYEQYF. This chain connects TRBV20-1 to TRBJ2-7; perhaps D is TRBD1 or TRBD2 (6 bases each). V gave up 0 bases and J gave up 3 bases, with 15 bases separating them. Germline loops: CDR1 DFQATT, CDR2 SNEGSKA (reference sequence). The CDR3 covers 15 residues.

Many counts were recorded for this clonotype. This chain connects TRBV12-3 or TRBV12-4 to TRBJ2-1, with TRBD2 identical over 9 bases. The CDR3 sequence is 14 residues long. The ends lost 7 bases at V and 7 bases at J; junction bases unmatched: 8. The CDR3 nucleotides are TGTGCCAGCACACGGCTAGCGGGAAAAAATGAGCAGTTCTTC. This sequence encodes CASTRLAGKNEQFF.

The rearrangement joins TRBV10-3 to TRBJ2-1, with D perhaps given as TRBD1 or TRBD2 (7 bases each). CDR1 is ENHRY and CDR2 is SYGVKD in the germline V gene. This CDR3 is 16 amino acids long. V was shortened by 3 bases and J by 9 bases, with 21 bases between the two germline ends. The CDR3 DNA sequence: TGTGCCATCAGTGACCTCCGACAGGGTAGGGGGGGTGAGCAGTTCTTC. This codes for CAISDLRQGRGGEQFF.

This clonotype was recorded many times. This rearrangement joins TRBV12-3 or TRBV12-4 to TRBJ2-3; TRBD2 aligns across 9 bases. The trim removed 5 bases at V and 0 bases at J, leaving 9 bases unmatched. The CDR3 is 17 residues long. CDR3 loop: CASSPHPSGVSTDTQYF. In DNA, the CDR3 is TGTGCCAGCAGTCCACACCCTAGCGGGGTTAGCACAGATACGCAGTATTTT.

This clonotype was counted ten times or more. This chain uses TRBV7-9 with TRBJ2-7; 9 bases are shared with TRBD2. The trim removed 3 bases at V and 3 bases at J, leaving 6 bases unmatched. CDR1 and CDR2 from the germline V gene are SEHNR and FQNEAQ (reference sequence). This CDR3 comprises 15 residues. This CDR3 is CASSFVREGLYEQYF. CDR3 nucleotide sequence: TGTGCCAGCAGCTTCGTGCGGGAGGGCCTCTACGAGCAGTACTTC.

The table lists this clonotype with many counts. The rearrangement links TRBV11-1 to TRBJ1-1; D gene uncertain. The CDR3 is 13 amino acids. Germline CDR1 and CDR2: SGHAT and FQDESV (reference sequence). With 3 bases removed from V and 8 bases from J, the gap between germline ends came to 13 bases. The CDR3 DNA reads TGTGCCAGCAGCTTTGGCGTAAGGCAGGAAGCTTTCTTT. This sequence encodes CASSFGVRQEAFF.

This clonotype was detected many times. The chain uses TRBV7-9 and TRBJ1-1; possible D gene TRBD1, 5 bases. V gave up 5 bases and J gave up 8 bases, with 18 bases separating them. The CDR3 is 14 amino acids. Germline CDR1 reads SEHNR; CDR2 reads FQNEAQ (reference sequence). In DNA form, the CDR3 reads TGTGCCAGCAGCCCGACAGACAAAACGTGGGAAGCTTTCTTT. Translated: CASSPTDKTWEAFF. Full variable domain (remainder filled in from reference TRBV7-9 and TRBJ1-1): DTGVSQNPRHKITKRGQNVTFRCDPISEHNRLYWYRQTLGQGPEFLTYFQNEAQLEKSRLLSDRFSAERPKGSFSTLEIQRTEQGDSAMYLCASSPTDKTWEAFFGQGTRLTVV.

This clonotype was seen repeatedly, ten times or more. J is TRBJ2-7 and V is TRBV20-1, with D possibly matching TRBD2 (5 bases). V was cut by 7 bases and J by 1 base, with 14 bases left in between. The CDR3 covers 13 residues. Looked up from germline, CDR1 is DFQATT and CDR2 is SNEGSKA (reference sequence). This CDR3 is CSVVWETSYEQYF. CDR3 bases: TGCAGTGTTGTATGGGAGACATCCTACGAGCAGTACTTC.

This clonotype was observed at least ten times. J is TRBJ2-5 and V is TRBV18; 7 bases are shared with TRBD1. Germline values: CDR1 KGHSH, CDR2 LQKENI. The CDR3 is 15 residues long. J lost 3 bases, V lost 4 bases, and 8 bases had no gene match. In DNA, the CDR3 is TGTGCCAGCTCACTACAGGGGCAGGGAGAAGAGACCCAGTACTTC. Its protein product is CASSLQGQGEETQYF. Looking up the rest from reference TRBV18 and TRBJ2-5 gives the full variable domain: NAGVMQNPRHLVRRRGQEARLRCSPMKGHSHVYWYRQLPEEGLKFMVYLQKENIIDESGMPKERFSAEFPKEGPSILRIQQVVRGDSAAYFCASSLQGQGEETQYFGPGTRLLVL.

The chain links TRBV12-5 to TRBJ1-1; D gene unclear. CDR1 is LGHNT, CDR2 FRNRAP, per germline. V lost 1 base and J 5 bases, leaving 8 bases between the germline ends. This CDR3 contains 13 residues. The CDR3 coding sequence is TGTGCTAGTGGTTTGGGACTAACTACTGAAGCTTTCTTT. Its protein product is CASGLGLTTEAFF.

This clonotype was counted a few times. A read error may be the cause here, since a much bigger clone is one base away. The chain has TRBV20-1 and TRBJ1-1; D ambiguous. The CDR3 totals 11 residues. Germline V gene lookup returns CDR1 DFQATT and CDR2 SNEGSKA (reference sequence). Trimming removed 8 bases at V and 3 bases at J, with 10 bases between. The CDR3 nucleotides are TGCAGTCCTTATTCGGACACTGAAGCTTTCTTT. Protein: CSPYSDTEAFF.

This clonotype turned up a few times. The rearrangement joins TRBV12-3 or TRBV12-4 to TRBJ1-4, with D possibly being TRBD1 (5 bases). This CDR3 contains 14 residues. Trimming stripped 5 bases from V and 8 bases from J, with 15 bases between. Here the CDR3 DNA reads TGTGCCAGCAGTCCCTTGGGGGTAGGGGAAAAACTGTTTTTT. It is translated as CASSPLGVGEKLFF.

The chain uses TRBV5-4 and TRBJ2-1; 11 bases align to TRBD2. The CDR3 spans 16 residues. After removal of 1 base from V and 4 bases from J, the junction contained 4 bases not matched to a gene. Germline V lookup: CDR1 SGHNT, CDR2 YYREEE (reference sequence). The CDR3 DNA follows: TGTGCCAGCAGCTTGAAGGGACTAGCGGCATACAATGAGCAGTTCTTC. This encodes CASSLKGLAAYNEQFF.

This clonotype has only a few counts. The V gene is TRBV27, the J gene TRBJ2-2, with D perhaps matching TRBD1 or TRBD2 (7 bases each). CDR1 is MNHEY, CDR2 SMNVEV, per germline (reference sequence). The CDR3 covers 17 residues. Trimming removed 4 bases at V and 3 bases at J, with 18 bases between. CDR3 amino acids: CASSWGRGPGHTGELFF. The CDR3 nucleotides are TGTGCCAGCAGTTGGGGGAGGGGGCCAGGGCACACCGGGGAGCTGTTTTTT.

This clonotype was observed at least ten times. V gene TRBV7-8 combines with J gene TRBJ1-1; the D gene is possibly TRBD1 (6 bases). The CDR3 has 16 amino acids. Trimming took 2 bases from V and 3 from J, leaving 16 bases between them. Germline CDR1 SGHVS, CDR2 FQNEAQ. The CDR3 loop reads CASSLRQSQGYTEAFF. The DNA of the CDR3 is TGTGCCAGCAGCTTAAGACAATCCCAGGGGTACACTGAAGCTTTCTTT.

CDR3 coding DNA: TGTGCCAGCACCGGGTCCCGGGGTCGCTCTGGCTACACCTTC. This gives the protein CASTGSRGRSGYTF. The chain joins TRBV27 to TRBJ1-2; no firm D call. Trimming stripped 7 bases from V and 7 bases from J, with 19 bases between. The CDR3 consists of 14 residues. The germline V gene has CDR1 MNHEY and CDR2 SMNVEV (reference sequence).

The chain carries TRBV6-2 or TRBV6-3 and TRBJ1-3; maybe TRBD1 (6 bases). The CDR3 runs to 15 residues. The germline CDR1 and CDR2 sequences are MNHEY and SVGEGT. V was shortened by 5 bases and J by 2 bases, with 13 bases between the two germline ends. Written as DNA, the CDR3 is TGTGCCAGCAGTGACAGAGGGGGGCCTGGAAACACCATATATTTT. Translating it yields CASSDRGGPGNTIYF.

This clonotype was recorded at least ten times. The V call is TRBV5-5, the J call TRBJ2-3, with 8 bases fitting TRBD1. The ends lost 2 bases at V and 3 bases at J; junction bases unmatched: 2. Germline lookup yields CDR1 SGHKS and CDR2 YYEKEE (reference sequence). The CDR3 is made up of 14 amino acids. CDR3 in DNA: TGTGCCAGCAGCTTCTGGACAGGGACAGATACGCAGTATTTT. Translated: CASSFWTGTDTQYF.

This clonotype was counted many times. J is TRBJ1-4 and V is TRBV20-1; TRBD1 matches 8 bases. The CDR3 spans 14 residues. In germline, CDR1 is DFQATT, CDR2 SNEGSKA (reference sequence). The V gene end was trimmed by 6 bases and the J gene end by 3 bases; junction bases not matched to a gene: 6. The DNA for the CDR3 is TGCAGTGCCCAAGAGGACAGGGCTAATGAAAAACTGTTTTTT. Amino acids: CSAQEDRANEKLFF.

This clonotype was recorded at least ten times. The chain is built from TRBV20-1 and TRBJ1-1; D gene uncertain. Trimming took off 1 base at V and 0 bases at J, with 3 bases between the two ends. The CDR3 consists of 12 residues. Germline loops: CDR1 DFQATT, CDR2 SNEGSKA (reference sequence). CDR3: CSARGVNTEAFF. CDR3 sequence (DNA): TGCAGTGCTAGAGGGGTGAACACTGAAGCTTTCTTT.

This clonotype was seen repeatedly, ten times or more. In nucleotides, the CDR3 is TGTGCCAGCAGCCCTGGAGGGACAGGGACGAACGAGCAGTACTTC. Protein sequence: CASSPGGTGTNEQYF. This sequence joins TRBV11-1 and TRBJ2-7; 9 bases are shared with TRBD1. Germline CDR1 and CDR2: SGHAT and FQDESV (reference sequence). With V trimmed by 5 bases and J by 5 bases, 10 bases remained unmatched. CDR3 length: 15 residues. The entire variable domain, with the rest obtained from reference TRBV11-1 and TRBJ2-7, is as follows: EAEVAQSPRYKITEKSQAVAFWCDPISGHATLYWYRQILGQGPELLVQFQDESVVDDSQLPKDRFSAERLKGVDSTLKIQPAELGDSAMYLCASSPGGTGTNEQYFGPGTRLTVT.

This clonotype was observed at least ten times. The CDR3 here is CASSLVGGYTDTQYF. CDR3 nucleotides: TGTGCCAGCAGCTTAGTAGGCGGATACACAGATACGCAGTATTTT. V gene TRBV11-2 combines with J gene TRBJ2-3; D unresolved. Germline V gives CDR1 SGHAT, CDR2 FQNNGV. The CDR3 consists of 15 residues. Trimming shortened V by 1 base and J by 2 bases, and 10 bases separated the two germline ends.

This clonotype showed up many times. The V call is TRBV2, the J call TRBJ2-7; maybe TRBD2 (6 bases). CDR1 and CDR2 (germline): SNHLY, FYNNEI. The CDR3 has 12 amino acids. Trimming took off 7 bases at V and 5 bases at J, with 12 bases between the two ends. The CDR3 nucleotides read TGTGCCAGCACAGGCGGGACCCACGAGCAGTACTTC. Encoded protein: CASTGGTHEQYF. Full variable domain (rest looked up from reference TRBV2 and TRBJ2-7): EPEVTQTPSHQVTQMGQEVILRCVPISNHLYFYWYRQILGQKVEFLVSFYNNEISEKSEIFDDQFSVERPDGSNFTLKIRSTKLEDSAMYFCASTGGTHEQYFGPGTRLTVT.

CDR3 amino acids: CASSQPPTASWGYTF. Here the CDR3 DNA reads TGTGCCAGCAGCCAACCCCCGACAGCCAGCTGGGGCTACACCTTC. The chain has TRBV28 and TRBJ1-2; tentative D call: TRBD1 (5 bases). The length of the CDR3 is 15 residues. V dropped 6 bases and J dropped 8 bases, with 22 bases sitting between them. The V gene's germline CDR1 is MDHEN and CDR2 SYDVKM.

V and J are TRBV27 and TRBJ2-7; tentatively, D is TRBD2 (7 bases). Trimming took 7 bases from V and 4 from J, leaving 23 bases between them. CDR1 and CDR2 (germline): MNHEY, SMNVEV (reference sequence). The CDR3 consists of 16 residues. DNA of the CDR3: TGTGCCAGCACCGCCCAGGGGAGGGGTACTTTTTACGAGCAGTACTTC. This encodes CASTAQGRGTFYEQYF.